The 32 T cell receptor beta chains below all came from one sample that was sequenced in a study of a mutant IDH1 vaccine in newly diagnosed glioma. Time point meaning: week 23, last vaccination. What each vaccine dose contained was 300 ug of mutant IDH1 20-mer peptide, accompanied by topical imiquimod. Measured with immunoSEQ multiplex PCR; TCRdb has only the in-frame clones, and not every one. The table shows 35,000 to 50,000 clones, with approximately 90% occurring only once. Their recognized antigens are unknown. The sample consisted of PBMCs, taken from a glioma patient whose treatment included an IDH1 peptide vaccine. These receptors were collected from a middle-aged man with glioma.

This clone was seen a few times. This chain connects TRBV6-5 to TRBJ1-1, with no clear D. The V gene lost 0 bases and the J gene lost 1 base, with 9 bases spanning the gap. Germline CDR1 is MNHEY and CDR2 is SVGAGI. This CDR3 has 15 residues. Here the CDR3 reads CASSYSEEANTEAFF. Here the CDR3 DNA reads TGTGCCAGCAGTTACTCGGAAGAAGCGAACACTGAAGCTTTCTTT.

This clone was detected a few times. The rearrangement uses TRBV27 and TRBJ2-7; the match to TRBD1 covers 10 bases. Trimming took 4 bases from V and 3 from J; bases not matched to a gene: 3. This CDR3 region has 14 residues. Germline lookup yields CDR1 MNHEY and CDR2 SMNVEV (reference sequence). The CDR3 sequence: CASSYGTGVYEQYF. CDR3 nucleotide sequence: TGTGCCAGCAGTTACGGGACAGGGGTCTACGAGCAGTACTTC.

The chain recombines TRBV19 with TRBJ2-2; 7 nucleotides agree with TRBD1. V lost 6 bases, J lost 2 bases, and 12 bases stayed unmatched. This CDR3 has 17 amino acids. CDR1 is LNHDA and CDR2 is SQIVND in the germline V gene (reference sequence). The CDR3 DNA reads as TGTGCCAGTAGCCCCACACCGACAGGGTTAAACACCGGGGAGCTGTTTTTT. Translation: CASSPTPTGLNTGELFF.

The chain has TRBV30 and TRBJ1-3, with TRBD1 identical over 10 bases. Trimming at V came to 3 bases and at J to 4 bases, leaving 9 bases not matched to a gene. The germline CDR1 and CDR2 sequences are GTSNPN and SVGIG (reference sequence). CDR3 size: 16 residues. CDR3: CAWRPPGTGAGNTIYF. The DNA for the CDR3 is TGTGCCTGGAGGCCACCGGGGACAGGGGCCGGAAACACCATATATTTT.

The CDR3: CASSLSGRAAGELFF. The CDR3 region has the DNA TGCGCCAGCAGCTTAAGCGGGAGGGCCGCCGGGGAGCTGTTTTTT. The chain employs TRBV5-1 and TRBJ2-2, with TRBD2 matching over 10 bases. Losses at the gene ends were 2 bases for V and 6 bases for J; bases not matched to a gene: 4. The CDR3 consists of 15 residues. CDR1 and CDR2 (germline): SGHRS, YFSETQ.

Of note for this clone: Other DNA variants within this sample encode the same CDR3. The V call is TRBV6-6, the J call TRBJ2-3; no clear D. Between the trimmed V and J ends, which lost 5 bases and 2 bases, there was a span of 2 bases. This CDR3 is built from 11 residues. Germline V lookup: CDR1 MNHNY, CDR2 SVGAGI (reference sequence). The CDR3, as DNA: TGTGCCAGCAGTCTCACAGATACGCAGTATTTT. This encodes CASSLTDTQYF.

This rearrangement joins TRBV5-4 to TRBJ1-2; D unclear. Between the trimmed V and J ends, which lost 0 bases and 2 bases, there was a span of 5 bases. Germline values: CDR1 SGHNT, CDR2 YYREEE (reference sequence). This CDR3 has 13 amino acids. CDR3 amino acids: CASSLAGNYGYTF. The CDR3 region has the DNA TGTGCCAGCAGCTTGGCTGGGAACTATGGCTACACCTTC.

The CDR3 sequence: CASSQASGPPYNEQFF. The CDR3 DNA reads as TGCGCCAGCAGCCAAGCTAGCGGGCCACCGTACAATGAGCAGTTCTTC. V gene TRBV4-1 combines with J gene TRBJ2-1, with TRBD2 matching 8 bases. The CDR3 length is 16 residues. V was clipped by 1 base and J by 4 bases; unmatched bases: 6. Per the germline V gene, CDR1 is MGHRA and CDR2 is YSYEKL.

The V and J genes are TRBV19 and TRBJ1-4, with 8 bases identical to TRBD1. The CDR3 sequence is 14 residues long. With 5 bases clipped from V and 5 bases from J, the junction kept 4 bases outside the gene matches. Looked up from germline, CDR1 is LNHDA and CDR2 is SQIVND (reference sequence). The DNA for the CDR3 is TGTGCCAGTAGTCGGACAGGGAGCAATGAAAAACTGTTTTTT. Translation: CASSRTGSNEKLFF.

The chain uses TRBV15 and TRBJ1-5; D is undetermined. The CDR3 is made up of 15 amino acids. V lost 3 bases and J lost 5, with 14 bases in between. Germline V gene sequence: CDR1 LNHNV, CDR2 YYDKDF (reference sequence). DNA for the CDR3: TGTGCCACCAGCAGGGACGGTGGTTACGATCAGCCCCAGCATTTT. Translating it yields CATSRDGGYDQPQHF.

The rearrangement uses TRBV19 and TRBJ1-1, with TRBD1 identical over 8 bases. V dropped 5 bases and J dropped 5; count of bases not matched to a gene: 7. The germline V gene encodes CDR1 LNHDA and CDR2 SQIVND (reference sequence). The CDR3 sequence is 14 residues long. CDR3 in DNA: TGTGCCAGTAGTTCCCAGGGGGCAGGTACTGAAGCTTTCTTT. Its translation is CASSSQGAGTEAFF. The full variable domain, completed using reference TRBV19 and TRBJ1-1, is DGGITQSPKYLFRKEGQNVTLSCEQNLNHDAMYWYRQDPGQGLRLIYYSQIVNDFQKGDIAEGYSVSREKKESFPLTVTSAQKNPTAFYLCASSSQGAGTEAFFGQGTRLTVV.

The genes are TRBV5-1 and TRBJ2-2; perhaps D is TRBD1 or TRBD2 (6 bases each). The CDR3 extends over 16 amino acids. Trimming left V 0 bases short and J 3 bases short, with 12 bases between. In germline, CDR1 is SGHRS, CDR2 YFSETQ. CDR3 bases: TGCGCCAGCAGCTTGGGACGGGGGCCTTACACCGGGGAGCTGTTTTTT. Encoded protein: CASSLGRGPYTGELFF. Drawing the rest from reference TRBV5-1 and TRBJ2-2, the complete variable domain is KAGVTQTPRYLIKTRGQQVTLSCSPISGHRSVSWYQQTPGQGLQFLFEYFSETQRNKGNFPGRFSGRQFSNSRSEMNVSTLELGDSALYLCASSLGRGPYTGELFFGEGSRLTVL.

The CDR3 sequence is CASSLGHFGNTIYF. For the CDR3, the DNA is TGTGCCAGTAGCCTCGGACATTTTGGAAACACCATATATTTT. The chain employs TRBV19 and TRBJ1-3; D is possibly TRBD1 (5 bases). Per the germline V gene, CDR1 is LNHDA and CDR2 is SQIVND (reference sequence). Trimming took 6 bases from V and 3 from J, leaving 12 bases between them. The CDR3 has 14 residues. Based on the CDR3 plus reference TRBV19 and TRBJ1-3, the full variable domain is DGGITQSPKYLFRKEGQNVTLSCEQNLNHDAMYWYRQDPGQGLRLIYYSQIVNDFQKGDIAEGYSVSREKKESFPLTVTSAQKNPTAFYLCASSLGHFGNTIYFGEGSWLTVV.

The CDR3: CASSAGQGGYEQYF. In DNA form, the CDR3 reads TGTGCCAGCAGCGCGGGACAGGGGGGGTACGAGCAGTACTTC. The chain combines TRBV5-4 with TRBJ2-7, with TRBD1 matching 11 bases. J lost 4 bases, V lost 4 bases, and 4 bases had no gene match. The germline V gene has CDR1 SGHNT and CDR2 YYREEE (reference sequence). The CDR3 is made up of 14 amino acids.

CDR3: CASRRAGTEAFF. The CDR3 nucleotides are TGTGCCAGCAGACGAGCCGGGACGGAAGCTTTCTTT. J is TRBJ1-1 and V is TRBV7-9, with TRBD1 as a possible D gene (5 bases). With 6 bases removed from V and 8 bases from J, the gap between germline ends came to 13 bases. CDR3 length: 12 residues. CDR1 is SEHNR, CDR2 FQNEAQ, per germline (reference sequence).

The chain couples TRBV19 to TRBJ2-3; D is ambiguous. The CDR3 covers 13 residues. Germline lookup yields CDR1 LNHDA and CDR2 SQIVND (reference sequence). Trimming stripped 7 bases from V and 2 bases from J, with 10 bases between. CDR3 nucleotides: TGTGCCAGTAACGGTCAACTCACAGATACGCAGTATTTT. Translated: CASNGQLTDTQYF.

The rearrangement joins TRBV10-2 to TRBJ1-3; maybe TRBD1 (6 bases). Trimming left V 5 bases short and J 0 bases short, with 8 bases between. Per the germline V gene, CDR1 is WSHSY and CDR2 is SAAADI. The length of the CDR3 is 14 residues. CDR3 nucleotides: TGCGCCAGCAGTACAGGGAGCTCTGGAAACACCATATATTTT. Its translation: CASSTGSSGNTIYF.

The CDR3 DNA follows: TGTGCCAGCATTCCAGCTGCCGCAAAAAATTCACCCCTCCACTTT. It is translated as CASIPAAAKNSPLHF. V gene TRBV6-6 combines with J gene TRBJ1-6; no firm D call. Germline values: CDR1 MNHNY, CDR2 SVGAGI (reference sequence). V was cut by 7 bases and J by 7 bases, with 17 bases left in between. This CDR3 is 15 amino acids long.

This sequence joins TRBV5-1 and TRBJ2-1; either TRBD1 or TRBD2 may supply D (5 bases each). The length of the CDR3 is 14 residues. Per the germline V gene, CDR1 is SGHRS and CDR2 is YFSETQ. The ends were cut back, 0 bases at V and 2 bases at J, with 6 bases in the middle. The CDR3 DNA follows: TGCGCCAGCAGCTTGGGGGGACCCTACAATGAGCAGTTCTTC. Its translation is CASSLGGPYNEQFF.

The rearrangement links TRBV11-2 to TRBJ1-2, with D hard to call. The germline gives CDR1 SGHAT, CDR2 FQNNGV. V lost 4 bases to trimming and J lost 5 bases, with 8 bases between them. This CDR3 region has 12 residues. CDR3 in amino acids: CASSSEGYGYTF. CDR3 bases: TGTGCCAGCAGCTCGGAGGGTTATGGCTACACCTTC.

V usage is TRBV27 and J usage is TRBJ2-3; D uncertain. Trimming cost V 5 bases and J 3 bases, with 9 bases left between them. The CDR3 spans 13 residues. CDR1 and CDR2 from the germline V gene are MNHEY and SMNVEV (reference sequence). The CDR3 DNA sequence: TGTGCCAGCAGTCAGTATTCAACAGATACGCAGTATTTT. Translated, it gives CASSQYSTDTQYF.

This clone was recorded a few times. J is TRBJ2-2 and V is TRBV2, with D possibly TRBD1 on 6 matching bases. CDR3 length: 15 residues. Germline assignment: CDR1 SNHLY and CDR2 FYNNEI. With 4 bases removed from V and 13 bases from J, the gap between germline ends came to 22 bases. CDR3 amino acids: CASSGGRTLFNGLFF. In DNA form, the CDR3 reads TGTGCCAGCAGTGGGGGGCGGACCCTTTTTAACGGGCTGTTTTTT. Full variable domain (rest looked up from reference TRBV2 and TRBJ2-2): EPEVTQTPSHQVTQMGQEVILRCVPISNHLYFYWYRQILGQKVEFLVSFYNNEISEKSEIFDDQFSVERPDGSNFTLKIRSTKLEDSAMYFCASSGGRTLFNGLFFGEGSRLTVL.

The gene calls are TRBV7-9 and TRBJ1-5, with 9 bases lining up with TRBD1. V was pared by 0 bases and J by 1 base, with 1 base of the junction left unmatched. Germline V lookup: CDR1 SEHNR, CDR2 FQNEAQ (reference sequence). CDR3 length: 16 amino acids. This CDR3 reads CASSLATGGSNQPQHF. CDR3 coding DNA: TGTGCCAGCAGCTTAGCGACAGGGGGAAGCAATCAGCCCCAGCATTTT.

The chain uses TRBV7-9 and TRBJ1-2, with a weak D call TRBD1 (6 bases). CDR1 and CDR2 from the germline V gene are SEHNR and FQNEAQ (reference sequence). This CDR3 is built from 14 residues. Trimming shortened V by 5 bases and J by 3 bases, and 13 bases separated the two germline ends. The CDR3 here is CASSTGSFHYGYTF. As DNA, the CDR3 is TGTGCCAGCAGCACAGGGTCGTTCCACTATGGCTACACCTTC.

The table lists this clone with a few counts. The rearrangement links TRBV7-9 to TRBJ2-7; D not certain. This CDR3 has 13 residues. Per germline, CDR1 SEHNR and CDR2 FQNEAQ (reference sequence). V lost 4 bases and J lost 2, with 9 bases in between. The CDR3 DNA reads TGTGCCAGCAGCTCTAAGGGTCCCTACGAGCAGTACTTC. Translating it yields CASSSKGPYEQYF.

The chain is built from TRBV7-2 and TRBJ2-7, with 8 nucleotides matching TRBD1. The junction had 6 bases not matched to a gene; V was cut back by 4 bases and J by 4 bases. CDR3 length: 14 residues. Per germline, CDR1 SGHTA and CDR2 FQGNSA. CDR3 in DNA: TGTGCCAGCAGCTCTACCGACAGGGGTTACGAGCAGTACTTC. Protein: CASSSTDRGYEQYF.

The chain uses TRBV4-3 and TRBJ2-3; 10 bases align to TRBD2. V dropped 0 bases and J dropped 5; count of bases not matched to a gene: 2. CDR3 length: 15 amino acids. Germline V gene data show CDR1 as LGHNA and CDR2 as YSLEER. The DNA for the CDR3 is TGCGCCAGCAGCCAAGACCCTAGCGGGAGAGATACGCAGTATTTT. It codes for CASSQDPSGRDTQYF.

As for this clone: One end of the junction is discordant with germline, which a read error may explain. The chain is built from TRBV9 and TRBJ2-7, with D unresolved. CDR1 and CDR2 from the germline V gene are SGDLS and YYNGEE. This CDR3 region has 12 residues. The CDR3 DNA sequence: TGTGCCAGCAGCACCCCCCCCTCAGCCATAGACTTC. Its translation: CASSTPPSAIDF.

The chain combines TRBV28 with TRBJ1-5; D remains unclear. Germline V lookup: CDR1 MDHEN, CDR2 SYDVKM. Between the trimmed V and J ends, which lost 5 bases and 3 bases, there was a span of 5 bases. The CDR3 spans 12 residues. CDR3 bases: TGTGCCAGCAGTAGGGACAATCAGCCCCAGCATTTT. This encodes CASSRDNQPQHF. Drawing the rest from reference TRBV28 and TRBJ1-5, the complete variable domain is DVKVTQSSRYLVKRTGEKVFLECVQDMDHENMFWYRQDPGLGLRLIYFSYDVKMKEKGDIPEGYSVSREKKERFSLILESASTNQTSMYLCASSRDNQPQHFGDGTRLSIL.

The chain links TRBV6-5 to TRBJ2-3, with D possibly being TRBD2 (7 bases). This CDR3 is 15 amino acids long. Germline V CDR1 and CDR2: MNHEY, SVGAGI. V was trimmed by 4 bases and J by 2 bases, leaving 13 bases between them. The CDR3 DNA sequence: TGTGCCAGCAGTTCCCGGGGGGCTCACACAGATACGCAGTATTTT. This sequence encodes CASSSRGAHTDTQYF.

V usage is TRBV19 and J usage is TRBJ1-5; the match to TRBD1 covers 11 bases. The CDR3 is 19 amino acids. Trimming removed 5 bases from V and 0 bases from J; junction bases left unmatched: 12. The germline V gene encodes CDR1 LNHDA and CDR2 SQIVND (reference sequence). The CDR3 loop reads CASSPPWTGGGYSNQPQHF. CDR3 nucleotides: TGTGCCAGTAGTCCCCCCTGGACAGGGGGCGGCTATAGCAATCAGCCCCAGCATTTT.

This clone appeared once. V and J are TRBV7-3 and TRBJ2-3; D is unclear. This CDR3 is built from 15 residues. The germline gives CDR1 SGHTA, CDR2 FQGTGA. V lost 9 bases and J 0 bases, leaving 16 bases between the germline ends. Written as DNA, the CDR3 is TGTGCCAGTGGTGGTTCGCGGACCAGCACAGATACGCAGTATTTT. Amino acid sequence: CASGGSRTSTDTQYF.